The 21 T cell receptor beta chains given below trace back to one sample, sequenced in a study of shared clonotypes between healthy human individuals. This table comes from immunoSEQ multiplex PCR, and its TCRdb copy is limited to in-frame clones, with some not included. The sample consists of around 88,000 clones, roughly two thirds of them appearing once. Sequencing was done on a sample of memory CD8+ T cells sorted from blood. The subset denotes: CD45RO+ cells pooled with CCR7-negative TemRA cells. The receptors were gathered from a man between 25 and 39 years old in good health.

The genes are TRBV11-2 and TRBJ2-6; TRBD1 agrees at 7 bases. Unmatched junction bases numbered 5, after V lost 3 bases and J lost 0 bases. CDR1 and CDR2 from the germline V gene are SGHAT and FQNNGV. This CDR3 is built from 17 residues. The CDR3 DNA follows: TGTGCCAGCAGCTTGGGGACAGCGAGCTCTGGGGCCAACGTCCTGACTTTC. This translates into CASSLGTASSGANVLTF.

The chain links TRBV9 to TRBJ2-7, with D possibly matching TRBD2 (7 bases). The CDR3 runs 14 residues. V was pared by 0 bases and J by 3 bases, with 10 bases between. The germline CDR1 and CDR2 sequences are SGDLS and YYNGEE. The CDR3, as DNA: TGTGCCAGCAGCGTAGGCGGGGGCATCTACGAGCAGTACTTC. Its protein product is CASSVGGGIYEQYF.

The chain has TRBV2 and TRBJ2-2; TRBD1 aligns across 9 bases. Per the germline V gene, CDR1 is SNHLY and CDR2 is FYNNEI. V shed 4 bases, J shed 7 bases, and the junction held 7 bases outside the gene matches. This CDR3 is built from 15 residues. The CDR3, as DNA: TGTGCCAGCAGTGTGGCGACAGGGGGTTACGGGGAGCTGTTTTTT. As protein: CASSVATGGYGELFF.

The chain joins TRBV7-2 to TRBJ2-1; no definite D call. The germline V gene encodes CDR1 SGHTA and CDR2 FQGNSA. The V gene lost 6 bases and the J gene lost 4 bases, with 16 bases spanning the gap. CDR3 length: 15 residues. The DNA of the CDR3 is TGTGCCAGCAGTGCCACCAACCCCCAGTACAATGAGCAGTTCTTC. This encodes CASSATNPQYNEQFF.

V is TRBV29-1 and J is TRBJ2-5; 12 nucleotides agree with TRBD2. J was trimmed by 1 base and V by 3 bases; bases with no gene match: 9. The CDR3 loop spans 17 amino acids. The V gene's germline CDR1 is SQVTM and CDR2 ANQGSEA. CDR3 in amino acids: CSVDRPLAGGFQETQYF. CDR3 DNA sequence: TGCAGCGTTGATAGGCCCCTAGCGGGAGGGTTCCAAGAGACCCAGTACTTC.

Notes on this clone: Other DNA sequences from this sample encode an identical CDR3 as well. V is TRBV28 and J is TRBJ2-7; D is ambiguous. V shed 6 bases and J shed 2 bases, with 8 bases lying between them. This CDR3 has 12 amino acids. Germline V gene sequence: CDR1 MDHEN, CDR2 SYDVKM. CDR3 bases: TGTGCCAGCAGAGGCCGTGCCTACGAGCAGTACTTC. Residues: CASRGRAYEQYF. The variable domain in full, with the rest retrieved from reference TRBV28 and TRBJ2-7, is DVKVTQSSRYLVKRTGEKVFLECVQDMDHENMFWYRQDPGLGLRLIYFSYDVKMKEKGDIPEGYSVSREKKERFSLILESASTNQTSMYLCASRGRAYEQYFGPGTRLTVT.

This clone was seen ten or more times. The J gene is TRBJ2-7, the V gene TRBV5-4, with 7 bases lining up with TRBD2. V shed 4 bases and J 3 bases; nucleotides not matched to a gene: 10. Per the germline V gene, CDR1 is SGHNT and CDR2 is YYREEE (reference sequence). The CDR3 has 15 amino acids. CDR3 protein: CASSNRDYDYYEQYF. DNA of the CDR3: TGTGCCAGCAGCAACCGGGACTACGACTACTACGAGCAGTACTTC.

The chain has TRBV28 and TRBJ2-1, with 7 positions matching TRBD1. Germline lookup yields CDR1 MDHEN and CDR2 SYDVKM. V was pared by 6 bases and J by 3 bases, with 5 bases of the junction left unmatched. CDR3 size: 14 residues. The CDR3 nucleotides read TGTGCCAGCAGAAGGTGGGACAGCTACAATGAGCAGTTCTTC. Its translation: CASRRWDSYNEQFF.

The rearrangement joins TRBV27 to TRBJ2-1, with no clear D. The CDR3 totals 15 residues. Trimming removed 6 bases from V and 5 bases from J, with 17 bases in between. In germline, CDR1 is MNHEY, CDR2 SMNVEV (reference sequence). The CDR3 nucleotides read TGTGCCAGCAGCCCGTCGGATCGCCCCCACAATGAGCAGTTCTTC. The encoded protein is CASSPSDRPHNEQFF.

The V call is TRBV5-1, the J call TRBJ1-1; D is uncertain. Trimming pared 0 bases from V and 0 bases from J, leaving 12 bases between. CDR1 is SGHRS and CDR2 is YFSETQ in the germline V gene. This CDR3 spans 16 amino acids. As DNA, the CDR3 is TGCGCCAGCAGCTTGGATCGAGAGCTAATGAACACTGAAGCTTTCTTT. This gives the protein CASSLDRELMNTEAFF.

This chain joins TRBV5-1 and TRBJ2-3; 8 bases align to TRBD2. V shed 0 bases, J shed 2 bases, and the junction held 2 bases outside the gene matches. The CDR3 length is 15 residues. Germline values: CDR1 SGHRS, CDR2 YFSETQ. CDR3 nucleotide sequence: TGCGCCAGCAGCTTGGGTAGCGGGGTCACAGATACGCAGTATTTT. This sequence encodes CASSLGSGVTDTQYF.

The chain couples TRBV4-1 to TRBJ2-3; D possibly matches TRBD1 or TRBD2 (5 bases each). There are 19 residues in the CDR3. Germline values: CDR1 MGHRA, CDR2 YSYEKL. V lost 1 base and J 1 base, leaving 21 bases between the germline ends. DNA for the CDR3: TGCGCCAGCAGCCAAGTCGTGGGGGATTTGGGGGAGCGCACAGATACGCAGTATTTT. This codes for CASSQVVGDLGERTDTQYF.

The gene calls are TRBV5-6 and TRBJ1-5; D is ambiguous. The CDR3 consists of 15 residues. The V end was cut by 0 bases, the J end by 1 base, with 8 bases between. In germline, CDR1 is SGHDT, CDR2 YYEEEE. The CDR3 nucleotides are TGTGCCAGCAGCTTGGGAGGGTTCAGCAATCAGCCCCAGCATTTT. Protein sequence: CASSLGGFSNQPQHF.

The gene calls are TRBV2 and TRBJ2-3, with a tentative D call TRBD1 (5 bases). V lost 4 bases and J 2 bases, leaving 10 bases between the germline ends. CDR1 is SNHLY and CDR2 is FYNNEI in the germline V gene. This CDR3 spans 14 amino acids. CDR3 region: CASSGQLDTDTQYF. The CDR3 DNA reads as TGTGCCAGCAGTGGACAGCTAGACACAGATACGCAGTATTTT.

The gene calls are TRBV18 and TRBJ2-2; D could derive from TRBD1 or TRBD2 (5 bases each). This CDR3 has 15 residues. The V end was cut by 3 bases, the J end by 4 bases, with 12 bases between. Germline V gives CDR1 KGHSH, CDR2 LQKENI. The CDR3 DNA reads as TGTGCCAGCTCACCGAACAGGAGGAGCACCGGGGAGCTGTTTTTT. Translated, it gives CASSPNRRSTGELFF.

This chain joins TRBV4-1 and TRBJ2-1, with 9 bases fitting TRBD2. V was clipped by 0 bases and J by 4 bases; unmatched bases: 7. The CDR3 is made up of 17 amino acids. The germline CDR1 and CDR2 sequences are MGHRA and YSYEKL. CDR3 region: CASSQDLPSGRYNEQFF. In DNA form, the CDR3 reads TGCGCCAGCAGCCAAGATCTTCCCAGCGGGAGGTACAATGAGCAGTTCTTC.

The CDR3: CASSRDWAVEEQFF. As DNA, the CDR3 is TGCGCCAGCAGCCGGGACTGGGCGGTGGAAGAGCAGTTCTTC. The genes are TRBV4-3 and TRBJ2-1, with D possibly being TRBD2 (6 bases). Germline V lookup: CDR1 LGHNA, CDR2 YSLEER. The CDR3 totals 14 residues. Trimming left V 4 bases short and J 10 bases short, with 17 bases between.

J is TRBJ2-1 and V is TRBV10-3, with a weak D call TRBD1 (6 bases). The CDR3 runs to 14 residues. Germline values: CDR1 ENHRY, CDR2 SYGVKD. V lost 2 bases and J lost 7, with 12 bases in between. DNA of the CDR3: TGTGCCATCAGTGAGGACAGGTACCCTAATGAGCAGTTCTTC. This translates into CAISEDRYPNEQFF.

This clone showed up many times. The chain links TRBV2 to TRBJ2-1; possibly TRBD1 or TRBD2 for D (5 bases each). Trimming stripped 5 bases from V and 5 bases from J, with 10 bases between. Germline CDR1 SNHLY, CDR2 FYNNEI. This CDR3 is 13 amino acids long. CDR3 DNA sequence: TGTGCCAGCAGTACCGGGACGCACAATGAGCAGTTCTTC. It encodes CASSTGTHNEQFF.

The V and J genes are TRBV29-1 and TRBJ2-3; D remains ambiguous. There are 10 residues in the CDR3. Trimming took 3 bases from V and 10 from J, leaving 8 bases between them. The germline CDR1 and CDR2 sequences are SQVTM and ANQGSEA. The CDR3 DNA reads TGCAGCGTTGATCAGTATCCGCAGTATTTT. Translation: CSVDQYPQYF.

The chain combines TRBV2 with TRBJ2-5; D not certain. This CDR3 contains 14 residues. V was trimmed by 7 bases and J by 5 bases, leaving 17 bases between them. Germline V CDR1 and CDR2: SNHLY, FYNNEI. The DNA for the CDR3 is TGTGCCAGCATCAAAGATGTACGGATGGAGACCCAGTACTTC. This gives the protein CASIKDVRMETQYF.